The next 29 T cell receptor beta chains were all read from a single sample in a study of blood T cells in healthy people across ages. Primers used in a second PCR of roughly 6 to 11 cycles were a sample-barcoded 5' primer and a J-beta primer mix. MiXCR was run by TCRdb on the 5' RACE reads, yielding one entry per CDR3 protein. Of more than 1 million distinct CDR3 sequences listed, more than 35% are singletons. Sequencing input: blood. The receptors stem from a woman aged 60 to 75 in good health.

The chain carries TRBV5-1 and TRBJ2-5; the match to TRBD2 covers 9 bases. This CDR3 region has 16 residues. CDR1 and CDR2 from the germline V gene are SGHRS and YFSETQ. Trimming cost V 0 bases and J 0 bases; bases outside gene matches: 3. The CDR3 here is CASSLVPSGDQETQYF. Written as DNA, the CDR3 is TGCGCCAGCAGCTTGGTTCCTAGCGGGGACCAAGAGACCCAGTACTTC.

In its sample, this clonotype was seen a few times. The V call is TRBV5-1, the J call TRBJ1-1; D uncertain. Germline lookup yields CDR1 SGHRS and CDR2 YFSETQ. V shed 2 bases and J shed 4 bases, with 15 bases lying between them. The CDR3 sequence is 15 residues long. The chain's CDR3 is CASSLHNGLLTEAFF. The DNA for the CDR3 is TGCGCCAGCAGCTTACACAACGGTCTTCTCACTGAAGCTTTCTTT.

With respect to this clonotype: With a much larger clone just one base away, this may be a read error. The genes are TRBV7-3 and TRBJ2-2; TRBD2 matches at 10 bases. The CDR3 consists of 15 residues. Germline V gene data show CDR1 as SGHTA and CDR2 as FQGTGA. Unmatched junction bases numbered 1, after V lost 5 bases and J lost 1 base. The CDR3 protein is CASSIAGGNTGELFF. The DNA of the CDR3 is TGTGCCAGCAGCATAGCGGGAGGGAACACCGGGGAGCTGTTTTTT.

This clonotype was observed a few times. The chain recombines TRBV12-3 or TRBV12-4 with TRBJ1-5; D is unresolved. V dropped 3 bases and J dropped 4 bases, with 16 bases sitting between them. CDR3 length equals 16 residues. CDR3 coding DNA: TGTGCCAGCAGTTTTTCCCGGAGATTGTTGAATCAGCCCCAGCATTTT. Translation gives CASSFSRRLLNQPQHF.

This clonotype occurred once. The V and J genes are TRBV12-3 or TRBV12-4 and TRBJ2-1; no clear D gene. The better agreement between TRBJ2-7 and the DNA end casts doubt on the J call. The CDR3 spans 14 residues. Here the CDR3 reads CASSPSTVYNEQYF. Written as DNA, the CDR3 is TGTGCCAGCAGTCCATCGACCGTTTACAATGAGCAGTACTTC.

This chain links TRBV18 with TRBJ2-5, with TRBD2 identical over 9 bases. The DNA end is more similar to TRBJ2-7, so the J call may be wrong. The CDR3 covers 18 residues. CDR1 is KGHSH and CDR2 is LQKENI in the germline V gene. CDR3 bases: TGTGCCAGCTCACCACCGGAGGCAGCGGGAGGACCAAACTACGAGCAGTACTTC. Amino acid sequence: CASSPPEAAGGPNYEQYF.

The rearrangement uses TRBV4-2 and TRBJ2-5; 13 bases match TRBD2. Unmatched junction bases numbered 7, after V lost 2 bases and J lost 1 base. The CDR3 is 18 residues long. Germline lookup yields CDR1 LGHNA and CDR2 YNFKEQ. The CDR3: CASSQQGGLAGLQETQYF. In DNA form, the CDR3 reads TGTGCCAGCAGCCAACAAGGGGGACTAGCGGGACTCCAAGAGACCCAGTACTTC.

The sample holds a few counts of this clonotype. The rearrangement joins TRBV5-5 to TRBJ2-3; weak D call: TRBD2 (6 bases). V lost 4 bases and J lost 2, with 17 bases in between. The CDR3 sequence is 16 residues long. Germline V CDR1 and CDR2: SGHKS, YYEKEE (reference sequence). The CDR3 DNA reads TGTGCCAGCAGCGCCGGGAGCCCTTACAACACAGATACGCAGTATTTT. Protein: CASSAGSPYNTDTQYF.

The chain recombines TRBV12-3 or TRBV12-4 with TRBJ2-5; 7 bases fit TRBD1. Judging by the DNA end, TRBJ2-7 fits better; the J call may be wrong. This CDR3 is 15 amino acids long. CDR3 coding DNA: TGTGCCAGCAGTTTAGGGTCTGGACAGGTGTACGAGCAGTACTTC. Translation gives CASSLGSGQVYEQYF.

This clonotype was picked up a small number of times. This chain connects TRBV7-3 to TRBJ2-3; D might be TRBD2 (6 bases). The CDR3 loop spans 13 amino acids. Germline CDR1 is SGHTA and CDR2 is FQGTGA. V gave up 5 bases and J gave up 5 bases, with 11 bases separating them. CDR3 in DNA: TGTGCCAGCAGCAACGCCGGGGGAGATACGCAGTATTTT. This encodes CASSNAGGDTQYF. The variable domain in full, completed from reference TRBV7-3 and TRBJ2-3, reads GAGVSQTPSNKVTEKGKYVELRCDPISGHTALYWYRQSLGQGPEFLIYFQGTGAADDSGLPNDRFFAVRPEGSVSTLKIQRTERGDSAVYLCASSNAGGDTQYFGPGTRLTVL.

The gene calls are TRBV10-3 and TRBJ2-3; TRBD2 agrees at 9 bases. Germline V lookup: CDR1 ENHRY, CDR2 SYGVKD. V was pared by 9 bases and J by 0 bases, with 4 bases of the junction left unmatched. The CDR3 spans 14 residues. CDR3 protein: CAMASGISTDTQYF. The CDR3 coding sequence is TGTGCCATGGCTAGCGGGATTAGCACAGATACGCAGTATTTT.

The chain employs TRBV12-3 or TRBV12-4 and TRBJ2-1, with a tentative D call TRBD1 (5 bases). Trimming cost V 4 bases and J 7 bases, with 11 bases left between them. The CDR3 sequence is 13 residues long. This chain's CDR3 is CASSSRVGNEQFF. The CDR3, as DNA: TGTGCCAGCAGTTCCAGGGTGGGGAATGAGCAGTTCTTC.

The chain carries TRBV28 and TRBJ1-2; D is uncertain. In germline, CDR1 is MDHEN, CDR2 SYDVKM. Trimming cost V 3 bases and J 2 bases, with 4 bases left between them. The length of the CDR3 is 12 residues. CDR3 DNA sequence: TGTGCCAGCAGTTTCATCAACTATGGCTACACCTTC. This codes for CASSFINYGYTF.

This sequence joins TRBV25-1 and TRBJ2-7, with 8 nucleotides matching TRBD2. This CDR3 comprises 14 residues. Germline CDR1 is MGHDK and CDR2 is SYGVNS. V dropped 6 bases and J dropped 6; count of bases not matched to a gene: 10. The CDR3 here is CASREAGGAGEQYF. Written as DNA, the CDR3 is TGTGCCAGCAGGGAGGCGGGGGGCGCGGGCGAGCAGTACTTC.

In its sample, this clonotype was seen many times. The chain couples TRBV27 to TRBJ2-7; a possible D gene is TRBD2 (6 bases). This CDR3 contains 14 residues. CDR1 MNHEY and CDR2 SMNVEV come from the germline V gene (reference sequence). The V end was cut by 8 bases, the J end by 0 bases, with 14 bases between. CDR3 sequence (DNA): TGTGCCAGCCGCTCTGGAGGGGCCTCCTACGAGCAGTACTTC. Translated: CASRSGGASYEQYF.

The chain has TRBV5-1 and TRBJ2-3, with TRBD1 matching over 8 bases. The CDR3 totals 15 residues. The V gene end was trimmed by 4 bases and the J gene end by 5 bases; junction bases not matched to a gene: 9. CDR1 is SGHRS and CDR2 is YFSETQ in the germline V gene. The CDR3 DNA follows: TGCGCCAGCAGCGAACAGGACAGGGCTATAGATACGCAGTATTTT. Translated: CASSEQDRAIDTQYF.

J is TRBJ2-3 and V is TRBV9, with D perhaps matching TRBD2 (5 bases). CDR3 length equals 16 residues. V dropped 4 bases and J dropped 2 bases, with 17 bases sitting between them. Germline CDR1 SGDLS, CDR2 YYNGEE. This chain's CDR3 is CASSSRLTIATDTQYF. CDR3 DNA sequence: TGTGCCAGCAGCTCTCGACTAACAATAGCCACAGATACGCAGTATTTT. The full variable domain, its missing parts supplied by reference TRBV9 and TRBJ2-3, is DSGVTQTPKHLITATGQRVTLRCSPRSGDLSVYWYQQSLDQGLQFLIQYYNGEERAKGNILERFSAQQFPDLHSELNLSSLELGDSALYFCASSSRLTIATDTQYFGPGTRLTVL.

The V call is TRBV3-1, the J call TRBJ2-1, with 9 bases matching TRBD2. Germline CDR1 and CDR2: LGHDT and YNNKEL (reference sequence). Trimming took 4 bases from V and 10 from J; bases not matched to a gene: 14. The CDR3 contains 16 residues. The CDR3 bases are TGTGCCAGCAGCCCCCGGCCCCTAGCGGGGCCGTGGGAGCAGTTCTTC. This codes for CASSPRPLAGPWEQFF.

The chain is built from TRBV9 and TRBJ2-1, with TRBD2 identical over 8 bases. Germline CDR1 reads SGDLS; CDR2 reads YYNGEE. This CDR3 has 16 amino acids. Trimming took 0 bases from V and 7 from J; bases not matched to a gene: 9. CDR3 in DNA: TGTGCCAGCAGCGTAGCAGGTAGCGGGATGTGGAATGAGCAGTTCTTC. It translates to CASSVAGSGMWNEQFF.

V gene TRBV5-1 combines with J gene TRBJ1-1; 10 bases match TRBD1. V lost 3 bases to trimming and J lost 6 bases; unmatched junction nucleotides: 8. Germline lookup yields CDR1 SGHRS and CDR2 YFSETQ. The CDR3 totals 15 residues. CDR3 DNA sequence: TGCGCCAGCAGCTCAGCCGGGACAGGGGCGCCTGAAGCTTTCTTT. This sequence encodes CASSSAGTGAPEAFF. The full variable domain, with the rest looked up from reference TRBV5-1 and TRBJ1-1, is KAGVTQTPRYLIKTRGQQVTLSCSPISGHRSVSWYQQTPGQGLQFLFEYFSETQRNKGNFPGRFSGRQFSNSRSEMNVSTLELGDSALYLCASSSAGTGAPEAFFGQGTRLTVV.

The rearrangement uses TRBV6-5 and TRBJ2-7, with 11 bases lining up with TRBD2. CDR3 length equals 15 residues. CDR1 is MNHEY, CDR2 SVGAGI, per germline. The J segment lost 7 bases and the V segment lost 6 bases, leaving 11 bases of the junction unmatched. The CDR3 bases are TGTGCCAGCAGCTCGGGACTAGCGGCATACAATGAGCAGTACTTC. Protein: CASSSGLAAYNEQYF.

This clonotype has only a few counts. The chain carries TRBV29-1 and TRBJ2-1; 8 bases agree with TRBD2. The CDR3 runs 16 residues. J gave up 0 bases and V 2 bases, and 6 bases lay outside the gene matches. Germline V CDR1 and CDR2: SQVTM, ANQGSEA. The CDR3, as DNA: TGCAGCGTTGAAAGGGTGGCGGGAGGCTCCTACAATGAGCAGTTCTTC. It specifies CSVERVAGGSYNEQFF.

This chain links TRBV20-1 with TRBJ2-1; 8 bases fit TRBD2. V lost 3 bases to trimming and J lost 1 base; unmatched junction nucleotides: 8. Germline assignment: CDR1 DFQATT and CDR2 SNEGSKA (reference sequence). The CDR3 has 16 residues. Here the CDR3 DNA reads TGCAGTGCTAGGGCCCCGGGACTAGTATCCTACAATGAGCAGTTCTTC. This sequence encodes CSARAPGLVSYNEQFF.

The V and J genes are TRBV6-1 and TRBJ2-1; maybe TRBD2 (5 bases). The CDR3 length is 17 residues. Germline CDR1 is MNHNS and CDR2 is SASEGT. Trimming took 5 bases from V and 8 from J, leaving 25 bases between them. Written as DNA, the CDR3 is TGTGCCAGCAGTACGGGTTCACCGAGGACTTTTAGCCATGAGCAGTTCTTC. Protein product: CASSTGSPRTFSHEQFF.

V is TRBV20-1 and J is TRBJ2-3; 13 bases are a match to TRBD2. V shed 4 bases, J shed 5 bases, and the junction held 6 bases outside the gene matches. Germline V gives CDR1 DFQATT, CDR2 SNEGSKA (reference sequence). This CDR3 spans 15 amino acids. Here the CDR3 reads CSAIGLAGVLDTQYF. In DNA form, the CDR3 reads TGCAGTGCTATCGGACTAGCGGGAGTTCTAGATACGCAGTATTTT.

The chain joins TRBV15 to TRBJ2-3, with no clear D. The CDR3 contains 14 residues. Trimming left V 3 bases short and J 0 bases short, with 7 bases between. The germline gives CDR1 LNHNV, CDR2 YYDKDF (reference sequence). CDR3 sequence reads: CATSSRSSTDTQYF. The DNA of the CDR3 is TGTGCCACCAGCAGCCGGAGTAGCACAGATACGCAGTATTTT.

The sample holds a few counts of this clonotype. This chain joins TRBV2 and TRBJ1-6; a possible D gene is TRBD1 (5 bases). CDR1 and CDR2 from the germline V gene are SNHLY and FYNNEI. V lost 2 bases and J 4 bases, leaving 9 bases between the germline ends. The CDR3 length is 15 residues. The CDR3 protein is CASSERDGYNSPLHF. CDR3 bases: TGTGCCAGCAGTGAACGGGACGGATATAATTCACCCCTCCACTTT.

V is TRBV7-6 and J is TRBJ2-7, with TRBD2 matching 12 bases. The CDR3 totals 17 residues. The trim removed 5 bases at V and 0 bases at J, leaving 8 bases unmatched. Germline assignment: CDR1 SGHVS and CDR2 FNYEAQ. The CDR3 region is CASSNGLAGSSSYEQYF. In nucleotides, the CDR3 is TGTGCCAGCAGCAACGGACTAGCGGGGTCTAGCTCCTACGAGCAGTACTTC.

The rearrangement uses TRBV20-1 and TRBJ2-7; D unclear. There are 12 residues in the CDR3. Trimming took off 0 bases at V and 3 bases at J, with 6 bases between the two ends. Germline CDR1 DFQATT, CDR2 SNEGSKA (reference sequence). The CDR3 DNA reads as TGCAGTGCTAGAGAGGACCTCTACGAGCAGTACTTC. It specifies CSAREDLYEQYF.